This entry concerns a single TCR beta chain. Its antigen is unknown. V lost 6 bases and J 11 bases, leaving 16 bases between the germline ends. CDR3 length equals 12 residues. Through a sample-barcoded 5' primer and a J-beta primer mix, a second PCR was run for about 6 to 11 cycles. TCRdb re-derived calls from the 5' RACE reads in MiXCR, one entry per CDR3 protein. Among more than 700,000 distinct CDR3 sequences listed, roughly 50% were seen once. Isolation yielded PBMCs, at least 6 million per sample, in every case. Total RNA, at least 6 micrograms per sample, came from PBMCs. This specimen belongs to a study of blood T cells in healthy people across ages. Overall study: Capture by template switching was about one barcoded beta molecule per two T cells. Study-level findings and limits: Per million T cells, TCR beta diversity dropped roughly linearly as age increased.

The sequence was obtained from an elderly man in good health. Material: blood. This chain uses TRBV12-3 or TRBV12-4 with TRBJ2-5; weak D call: TRBD2 (5 bases). This CDR3 reads CASRRTRGEQYF. The CDR3 nucleotides are TGTGCCAGCAGACGAACTCGGGGTGAGCAGTACTTC.